The T cell receptor beta chain described here comes from a study of cytomegalovirus exposure and HLA in healthy donors. Turning to the study itself: From HLA-typed donors, an early data release held about 85 million unique TCRs. Study results and caveats: Among TCR beta chains, those listed as cytomegalovirus-associated numbered about 160.

The PCR contained 60 Vbeta and 13 Jbeta primers. The assay was immunoSEQ multiplex PCR, and TCRdb's table has in-frame clones only and misses some. The data contain more than 100,000 clones, roughly four fifths of them seen just once; the ten biggest clones take up 1.8%. This clone was seen a few times. What it binds is not known. After removal of 5 bases from V and 5 bases from J, the junction contained 6 bases not matched to a gene. The CDR3 length is 15 residues. Germline CDR1 LNHDA, CDR2 SQIVND (reference sequence). The TCR sequence derives from a female donor in good health and CMV-seropositive. The sequencing input was PBMCs. The V gene is TRBV19, the J gene TRBJ1-6; 7 positions agree with TRBD1. CDR3 DNA sequence: TGTGCCAGTAGTCCCGAGGGGGCAAATAATTCACCCCTCCACTTT. It specifies CASSPEGANNSPLHF.